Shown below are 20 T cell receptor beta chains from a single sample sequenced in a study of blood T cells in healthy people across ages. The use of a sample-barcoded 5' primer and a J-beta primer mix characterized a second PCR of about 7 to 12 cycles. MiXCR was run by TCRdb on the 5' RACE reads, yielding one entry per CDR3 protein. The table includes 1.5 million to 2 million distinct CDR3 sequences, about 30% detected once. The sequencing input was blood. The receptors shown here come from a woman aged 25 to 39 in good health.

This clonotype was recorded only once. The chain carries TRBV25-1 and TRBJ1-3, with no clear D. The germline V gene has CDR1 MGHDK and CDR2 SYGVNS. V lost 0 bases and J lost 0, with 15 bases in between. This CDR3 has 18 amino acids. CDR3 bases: TGTGCCAGCAGTGAATATCTAAGCGCAGACGCCTCTGGAAACACCATATATTTT. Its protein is CASSEYLSADASGNTIYF.

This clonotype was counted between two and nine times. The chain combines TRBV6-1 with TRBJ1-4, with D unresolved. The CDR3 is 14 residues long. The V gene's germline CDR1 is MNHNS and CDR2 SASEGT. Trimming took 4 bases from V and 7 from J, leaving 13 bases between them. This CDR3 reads CASSGERSREKLFF. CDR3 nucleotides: TGTGCCAGCAGTGGTGAGAGAAGCCGTGAAAAACTGTTTTTT.

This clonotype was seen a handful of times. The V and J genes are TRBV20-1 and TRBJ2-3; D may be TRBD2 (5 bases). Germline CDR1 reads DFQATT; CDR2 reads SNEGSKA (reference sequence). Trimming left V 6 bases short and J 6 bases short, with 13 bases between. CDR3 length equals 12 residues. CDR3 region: CSAPKPGDTQYF. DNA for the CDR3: TGCAGTGCCCCTAAGCCGGGGGATACGCAGTATTTT.

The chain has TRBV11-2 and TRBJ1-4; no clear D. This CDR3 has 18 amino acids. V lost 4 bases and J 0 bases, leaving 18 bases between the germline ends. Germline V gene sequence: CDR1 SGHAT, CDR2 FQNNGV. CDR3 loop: CASSSLSGVGATNEKLFF. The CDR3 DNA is TGTGCCAGCAGCTCCCTTAGTGGGGTCGGAGCAACTAATGAAAAACTGTTTTTT.

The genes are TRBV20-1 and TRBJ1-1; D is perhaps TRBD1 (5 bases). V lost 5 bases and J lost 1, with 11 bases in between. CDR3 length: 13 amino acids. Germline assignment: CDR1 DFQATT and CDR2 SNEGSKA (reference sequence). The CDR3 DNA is TGCAGTGCTTGGGACGGGCCGAACACTGAAGCTTTCTTT. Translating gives CSAWDGPNTEAFF.

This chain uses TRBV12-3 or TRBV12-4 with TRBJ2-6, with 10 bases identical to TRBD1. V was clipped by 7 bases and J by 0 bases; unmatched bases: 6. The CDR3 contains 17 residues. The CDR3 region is CASTPDRGYSGANVLTF. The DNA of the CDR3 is TGTGCCAGCACCCCGGACAGGGGGTACTCTGGGGCCAACGTCCTGACTTTC.

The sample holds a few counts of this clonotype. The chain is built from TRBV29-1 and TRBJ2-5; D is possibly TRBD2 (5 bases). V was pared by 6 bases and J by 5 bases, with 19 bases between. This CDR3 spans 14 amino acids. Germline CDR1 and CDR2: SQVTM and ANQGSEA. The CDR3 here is CSVPSGRGPETQYF. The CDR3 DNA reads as TGCAGCGTCCCCTCAGGACGGGGTCCGGAGACCCAGTACTTC.

The CDR3 spells CASSLTSLGTDTQYF. For the CDR3, the DNA is TGTGCCAGCAGTCTCACTAGCTTGGGCACAGATACGCAGTATTTT. The J gene is TRBJ2-3, the V gene TRBV12-3 or TRBV12-4; a possible D gene is TRBD2 (6 bases). CDR3 length equals 15 residues. Trimming pared 5 bases from V and 1 base from J, leaving 13 bases between.

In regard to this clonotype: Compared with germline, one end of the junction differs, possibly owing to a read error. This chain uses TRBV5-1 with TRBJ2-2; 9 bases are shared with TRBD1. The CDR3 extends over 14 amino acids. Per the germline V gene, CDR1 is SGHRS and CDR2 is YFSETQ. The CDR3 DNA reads TGCGCCAGCAGTAGGACAGGGGACACCAGGGAGCTGTTTTTT. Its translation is CASSRTGDTRELFF.

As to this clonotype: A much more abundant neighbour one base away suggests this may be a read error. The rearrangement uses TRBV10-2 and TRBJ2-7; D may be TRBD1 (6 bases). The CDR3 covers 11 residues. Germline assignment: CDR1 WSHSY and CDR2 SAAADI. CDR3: CASSDGAGANF. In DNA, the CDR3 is TGCGCCAGCAGTGATGGGGCAGGGGCGAACTTC.

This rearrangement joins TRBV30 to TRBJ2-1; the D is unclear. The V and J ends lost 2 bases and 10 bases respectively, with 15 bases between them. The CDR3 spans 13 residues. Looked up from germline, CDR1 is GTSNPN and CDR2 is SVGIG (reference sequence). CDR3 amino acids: CAWSPVLGSEQFF. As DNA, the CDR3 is TGTGCCTGGAGTCCGGTCCTGGGTAGCGAGCAGTTCTTC.

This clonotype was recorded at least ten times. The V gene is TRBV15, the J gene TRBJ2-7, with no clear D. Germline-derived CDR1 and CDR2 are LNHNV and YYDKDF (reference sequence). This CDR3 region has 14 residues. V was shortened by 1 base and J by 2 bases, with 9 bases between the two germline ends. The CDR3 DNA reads TGTGCCACCAGCAGAGGACACTGGACCTACGAGCAGTACTTC. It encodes CATSRGHWTYEQYF.

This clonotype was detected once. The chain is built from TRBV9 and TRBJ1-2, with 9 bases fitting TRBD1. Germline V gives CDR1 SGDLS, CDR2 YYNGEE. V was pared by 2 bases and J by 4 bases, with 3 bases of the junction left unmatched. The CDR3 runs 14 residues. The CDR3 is CASSVTGGLYGYTF. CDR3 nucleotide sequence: TGTGCCAGCAGCGTCACAGGGGGCCTCTATGGCTACACCTTC. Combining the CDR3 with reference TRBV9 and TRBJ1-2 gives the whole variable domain DSGVTQTPKHLITATGQRVTLRCSPRSGDLSVYWYQQSLDQGLQFLIQYYNGEERAKGNILERFSAQQFPDLHSELNLSSLELGDSALYFCASSVTGGLYGYTFGSGTRLTVV.

This CDR3 is CAGQGQAPYGYTF. CDR3 coding DNA: TGTGCCGGACAGGGACAGGCCCCCTATGGCTACACCTTC. V is TRBV2 and J is TRBJ1-2, with 8 bases that match TRBD1. The J segment lost 4 bases and the V segment lost 11 bases, leaving 9 bases of the junction unmatched. This CDR3 comprises 13 residues. CDR1 and CDR2 from the germline V gene are SNHLY and FYNNEI.

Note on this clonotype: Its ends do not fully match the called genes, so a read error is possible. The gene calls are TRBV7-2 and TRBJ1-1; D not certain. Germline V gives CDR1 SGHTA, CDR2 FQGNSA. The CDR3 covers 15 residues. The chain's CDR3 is CAGSLRKGANTEAFF. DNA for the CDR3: TGTGCCGGCAGCCTACGGAAAGGAGCCAACACTGAAGCTTTCTTT.

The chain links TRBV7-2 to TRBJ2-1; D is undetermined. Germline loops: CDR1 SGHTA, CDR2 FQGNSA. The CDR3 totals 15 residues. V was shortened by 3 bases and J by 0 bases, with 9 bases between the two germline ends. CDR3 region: CASSFVGNSYNEQFF. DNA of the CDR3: TGTGCCAGCAGCTTTGTGGGGAACTCCTACAATGAGCAGTTCTTC.

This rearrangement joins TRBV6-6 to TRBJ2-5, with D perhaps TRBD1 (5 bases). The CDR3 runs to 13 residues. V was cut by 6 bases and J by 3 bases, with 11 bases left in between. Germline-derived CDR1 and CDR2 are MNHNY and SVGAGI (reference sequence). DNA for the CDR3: TGTGCCAGCAGGCCCCCAGGGAAAGAGACCCAGTACTTC. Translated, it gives CASRPPGKETQYF.

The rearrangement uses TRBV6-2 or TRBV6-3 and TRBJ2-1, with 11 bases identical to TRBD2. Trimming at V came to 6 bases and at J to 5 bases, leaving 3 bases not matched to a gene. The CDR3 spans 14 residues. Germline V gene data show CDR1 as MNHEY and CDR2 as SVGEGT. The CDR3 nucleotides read TGTGCCAGCAGCCCTAGCGGGGGGAACAATGAGCAGTTCTTC. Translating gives CASSPSGGNNEQFF.

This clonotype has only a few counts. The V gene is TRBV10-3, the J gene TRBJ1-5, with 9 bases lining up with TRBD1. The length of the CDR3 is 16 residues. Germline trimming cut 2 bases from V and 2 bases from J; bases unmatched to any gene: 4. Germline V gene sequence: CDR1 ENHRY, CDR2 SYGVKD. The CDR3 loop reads CAISETGGRGNQPQHF. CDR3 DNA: TGTGCCATCAGTGAGACAGGGGGCCGGGGCAATCAGCCCCAGCATTTT.

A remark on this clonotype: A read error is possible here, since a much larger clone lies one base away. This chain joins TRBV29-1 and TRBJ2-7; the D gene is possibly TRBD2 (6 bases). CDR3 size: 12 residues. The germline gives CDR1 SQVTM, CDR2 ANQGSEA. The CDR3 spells CSVVGRTGEQDF. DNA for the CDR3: TGCAGCGTTGTCGGCAGGACGGGGGAGCAGGACTTC.